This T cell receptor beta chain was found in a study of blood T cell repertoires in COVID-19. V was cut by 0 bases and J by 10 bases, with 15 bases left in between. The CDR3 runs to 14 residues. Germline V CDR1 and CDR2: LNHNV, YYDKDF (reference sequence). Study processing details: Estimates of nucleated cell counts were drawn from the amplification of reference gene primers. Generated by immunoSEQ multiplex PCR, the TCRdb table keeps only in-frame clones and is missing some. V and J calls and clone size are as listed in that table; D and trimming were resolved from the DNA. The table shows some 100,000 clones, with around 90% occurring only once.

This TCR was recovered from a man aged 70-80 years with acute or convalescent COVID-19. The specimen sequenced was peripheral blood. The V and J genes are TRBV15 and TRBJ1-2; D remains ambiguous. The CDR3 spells CATSRDLLEYHYTF. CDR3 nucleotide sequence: TGTGCCACCAGCAGAGACCTCTTGGAGTATCACTACACCTTC.